This T cell receptor (beta chain) was obtained from a study of resident and recirculating memory T cells in vitiligo. Study-wide background: Samples were epidermis from two lesional and two nonlesional sites, plus PBMCs.

CDR3 length: 16 residues. Germline V CDR1 and CDR2: MDHEN, SYDVKM. Between the trimmed V and J ends, which lost 2 bases and 0 bases, there was a span of 11 bases. Study-wide points: No single dominant TCR clone appeared; lesion clonality varied.

No change in lesions over the prior 6 months defined stable disease. In regard to this clone: What it recognizes is unknown.

The protocol was immunoSEQ multiplex PCR, while the TCRdb copy is restricted to in-frame clones and leaves out a portion. The sample consists of around 70,000 clones, roughly 92% of them appearing once. The TCR comes from a male donor with vitiligo. The chain is built from TRBV28 and TRBJ1-3; a possible D gene is TRBD1 (5 bases). The sample was blood. The CDR3, as DNA: TGTGCCAGCAGTTTAATGGGGGGATCCTCTGGAAACACCATATATTTT. It yields the protein CASSLMGGSSGNTIYF.